This T cell receptor beta chain emerged from a study of cytomegalovirus exposure and HLA in healthy donors (dated by TCRdb to about 2017). Background on the whole study: An earlier analysis of 587 of the donors reported more than 250 Gb of sequence data and 120 million or so unique TCR beta sequences from about 179 million T cells. Of the 300 to 500 genotyped donors, approximately 81% were placed in the genetic ancestry cluster associated with self-reported Caucasian donors. Because of strong linkage in the cohort, a few DR-DQ haplotypes were treated as single units for association and clustering. The later analysis used no new phenotypic data to find candidate immune exposures, relying instead on TCR beta sequences and their occurrence across donors. High-throughput TCR immunosequencing, statistical association of individual TCRs with disease status, and machine learning were combined to predict cytomegalovirus infection status. A separate validation cohort of some 130 different subjects was used in addition to the approximately 700-subject first cohort. In a later analysis, previously published TCR beta repertoires from several hundred donors were re-analyzed and high-resolution HLA genotyping was added so that TCR occurrence patterns could be studied. Donor age, sex, ethnicity and CMV serostatus were compiled alongside the repertoire data. Approximately 310 gigabases of sequencing data and 78 million or so unique TCR sequences were included in an early release covering around 600 HLA-typed donors. The number of donors typed differed by locus, with about 629-630 for A, B, C, DRB1 and DQB1, around 520 for DQA1, 600 to 610 for DPA1, and 400 to 490 for DPB1. Among roughly 400 genotyped donors of the cohort, an average of 235,054 unique TCR beta nucleotide sequences were sequenced per donor, around a sixth of them non-productive. Every repertoire in the discovery cohort had been generated on one and the same sequencing platform. To decide whether each TCR beta V gene segment behaved as functional or pseudogenic, an earlier analysis of several hundred of the donors relied on high-throughput TCR beta sequencing. HLA typing covered class I and class II loci at four-digit resolution. Using immunosequencing, the study profiled T cell repertoires from fewer than 700 subjects and related those repertoires to cytomegalovirus serostatus. In a later genetic analysis, genome-wide SNP genotypes for about 55% of the roughly 700 donors were used, and that subset was treated as a discovery cohort. The aim of the study was to test whether cataloging public T cell receptors could identify signatures of past pathogen exposure.

The cohort was made up of around 720 healthy bone marrow donors. At the time of sampling, all cohort members were nominally healthy, though unrecorded immune exposures were likely present. The donor tested CMV seropositive and was one of the 289 seropositive cohort members. Each donor provided a peripheral blood sample, and peripheral blood mononuclear cells were used for TCR beta sequencing. The Qiagen DNeasy Blood Extraction Kit was used to extract genomic DNA from the blood cell samples. Libraries were constructed by the immunoSEQ multiplex PCR assay. The multiplex PCR relied on a mix of 60 forward primers for TCR Vbeta segments and 13 reverse primers for TCR Jbeta segments. Amplification of the CDR3 region of rearranged TCR beta genes was performed with a multiplex PCR assay on genomic DNA. Amplified TCR beta libraries were sequenced as 87-base-pair reads on the Illumina HiSeq System. Concerning the study's data processing: A later analysis tallied 75 million to 85 million unique TCR beta chains across the approximately 670 repertoires, and some 10 million of those chains were shared by two or more donors. Raw reads were error-corrected and collapsed into unique sequences with a nearest-neighbor algorithm that merged closely related sequences to remove PCR and sequencing errors. CDR3 sequences were aligned to IMGT reference sequences to assign V, D and J gene segments. Each retained sequence needed at least a six-nucleotide match to both a V gene segment and a J gene segment. Rearrangements were classified as productive when the CDR3 lacked stop codons and remained in frame with V and J, and all other rearrangements were classified as non-productive. Following IMGT convention, CDR3 was defined as the stretch from the second conserved V-encoded cysteine to the conserved J-encoded phenylalanine. In an earlier analysis of around 540 of the donors, sequences lacking an unambiguous match to a single V gene segment were excluded. An earlier analysis of about 600 of the donors called V segments functional above 56.7% productive rearrangements and segregating when the between-donor standard deviation exceeded 5%. To diagnose cytomegalovirus status from the catalog of TCR beta chain sequences, a statistical classification framework was built. A later analysis assigned V and J genes by comparing TCR nucleotide sequences with IMGT/GENE-DB human TR gene sequences. Using the TCRdist pipeline, a later analysis assigned CDR3 sequences along with most-parsimonious VDJ recombination scenarios. In a later analysis, every TCR beta chain was defined by the combination of its CDR3 amino acid sequence and its V-gene family, and reads without a unique V-gene family were dropped. A later analysis removed nearly 600 highly shared, low-generation-probability nucleotide sequences to deal with suspected cross-contamination and a sequencing artifact. A later analysis calculated a clonal expansion index for each public chain from normalized within-repertoire ranks of inferred template counts. In a later analysis, generation probabilities were computed using a VDJ recombination model fitted to out-of-frame rearrangements, and the results were checked against IGoR. In a later analysis, hypergeometric tests were used to score TCR-TCR, TCR-HLA and TCR-CMV co-occurrence, with a repertoire-size bias correction applied to TCR pairs. A later analysis estimated false discovery rates by permuting HLA or CMV assignments 20 times. In a later analysis, co-occurring TCRs were grouped with DBSCAN, and TCRdist sequence similarity was added when clustering was performed within HLA-allele-positive subsets. Repertoires with fewer than 30,000 or more than 120,000 public chains, plus five repertoires with anomalous nucleotide sharing, were excluded from co-occurrence clustering. TCRdb limited this immuneACCESS table to in-frame rearrangements with V and J called. A share of clones is missing; checked studies link under half to unresolved V genes, and the rest is unexplained. V and J calls and clone size are copied from that table; D and trimming were computed from the DNA. In this sample the table shows over 150,000 clones, approximately 67% of which occur a single time. 4% to 5.5% of the sample comes from the top ten.

The full study reports these points: In a later analysis, the rate of TCR association differed among HLA loci, with DRB1 alleles having the most associated TCRs and HLA-C alleles having the fewest. The study gave a list of under 200 TCR beta chains associated with cytomegalovirus. The only immune exposure information available for the cohort was CMV serostatus. According to a later analysis, most CMV-associated TCR beta chains appeared to be HLA-restricted, and the HLA associations seemed to be driven largely by CMV exposure. Compared with equally common non-associated chains, HLA-associated TCR beta chains in a later analysis were more clonally expanded and had lower generation probabilities. Correlated functional status among segregating V segments might be attributable to linkage disequilibrium, but an unknown experimental factor could not be ruled out. It was suggested by the authors that the approach could potentially be generalized to other disease states and immunological phenotypes. Because HLA typing was missing for some donors at each locus, association tests included only the typed subset. Some IMGT-functional V segments, including TRBV6-2 and TRBV6-3, could not be told apart with the 87-base-pair reads, so those segments were excluded. V-gene and J-gene trimming of TCR beta chains was associated with a missense DCLRE1C variant in a later genetic analysis, and the association was replicated in an independent cohort. Most TCR sequences were seen in very few donors, while some public TCRs were found in many individuals. A group of highly shared sequence variants was considered likely to be a technical artifact of the sequencing pipeline. Presence/absence analyses assumed roughly uniform sequencing depth across donors, an assumption that may not hold. Cytomegalovirus status was reported to be diagnosed by the classifier with high specificity and sensitivity in both the original and validation cohorts. Because counts were too low, roughly 18 rarely observed V segments, including chromosome 9 orphons, were left out of the earlier analysis of approximately 500 of the donors. In an earlier analysis of approximately 590 of the donors, most TCR beta V segments appeared in productive rearrangements about 87% or about 30% of the time, broadly matching IMGT annotations. Three of the identified cytomegalovirus-associated TCR beta chains were confirmed in vitro to be specific for cytomegalovirus antigens. In this cohort, only TCR beta chains were sequenced, and detectable features were limited by the absence of alpha or paired-chain data. When HLA alleles, especially DR and DQ, strongly co-occurred, attributing TCR associations to individual alleles was difficult. According to a later genetic analysis, donors in an Asian-associated ancestry cluster had fewer N-insertions in productive TCRs than the approximately 700-donor mean. Several of the top co-occurrence clusters appeared to be linked to parvovirus B19, influenza, CMV and Epstein-Barr virus, according to a later analysis. At a false discovery rate of 0.05, a later analysis linked approximately 18,000 TCR beta sequences to specific HLA alleles. A further reported finding was that TCR beta sequences accurately predicted the HLA-A and HLA-B alleles for most subjects in the first cohort.

For this clone: This clone's antigen is unknown. It has no much larger one-base neighbor in the sample; base qualities were not kept.

V was cut back by 9 bases and J by 2 bases, leaving a gap of 14 bases between them. The CDR3 spans 13 residues, from the cysteine through the phenylalanine. CDR3 DNA only is kept here, 39 bases in frame from base 1. The germline V gene yields MDHEN for CDR1 and SYDVKM for CDR2. The source material was PBMCs. The V gene is TRBV28 and the J gene is TRBJ2-7, with the D gene not clear enough to name. The origin of this receptor is a woman in her late teens or twenties in good health and CMV-seropositive. DNA sequence: TGTGCCAGTTCCCAGTATTTAACCTACGAGCAGTACTTC. Translated, it reads CASSQYLTYEQYF.